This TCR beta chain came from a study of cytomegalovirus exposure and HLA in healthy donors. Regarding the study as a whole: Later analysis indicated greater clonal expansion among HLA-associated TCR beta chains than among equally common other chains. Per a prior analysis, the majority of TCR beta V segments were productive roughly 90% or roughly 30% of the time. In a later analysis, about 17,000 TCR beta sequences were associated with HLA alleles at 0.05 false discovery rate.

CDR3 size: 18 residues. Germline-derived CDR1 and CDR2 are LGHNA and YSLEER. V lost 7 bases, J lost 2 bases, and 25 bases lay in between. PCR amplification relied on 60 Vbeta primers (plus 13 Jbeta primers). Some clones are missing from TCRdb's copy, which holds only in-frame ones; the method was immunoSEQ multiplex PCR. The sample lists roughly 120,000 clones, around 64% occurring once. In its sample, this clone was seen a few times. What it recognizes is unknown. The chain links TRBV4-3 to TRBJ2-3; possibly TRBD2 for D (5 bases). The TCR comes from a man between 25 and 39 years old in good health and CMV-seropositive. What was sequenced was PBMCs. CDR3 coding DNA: TGCGCCAGCACACAAGACTTCCGACTACCTTTTTCCACAGATACGCAGTATTTT. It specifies CASTQDFRLPFSTDTQYF.